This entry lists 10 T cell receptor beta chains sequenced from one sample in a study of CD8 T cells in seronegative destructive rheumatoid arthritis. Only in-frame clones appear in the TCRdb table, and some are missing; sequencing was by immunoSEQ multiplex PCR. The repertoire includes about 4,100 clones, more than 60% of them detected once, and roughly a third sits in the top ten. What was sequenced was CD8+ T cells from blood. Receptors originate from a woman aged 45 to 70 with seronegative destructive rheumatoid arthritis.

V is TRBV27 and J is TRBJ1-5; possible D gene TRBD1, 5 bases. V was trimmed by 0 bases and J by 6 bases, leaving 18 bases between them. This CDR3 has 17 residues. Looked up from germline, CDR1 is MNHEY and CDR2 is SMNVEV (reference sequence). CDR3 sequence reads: CASSLSSFGGASQPQHF. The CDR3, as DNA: TGTGCCAGCAGTTTATCTTCTTTTGGAGGGGCAAGTCAGCCCCAGCATTTT.

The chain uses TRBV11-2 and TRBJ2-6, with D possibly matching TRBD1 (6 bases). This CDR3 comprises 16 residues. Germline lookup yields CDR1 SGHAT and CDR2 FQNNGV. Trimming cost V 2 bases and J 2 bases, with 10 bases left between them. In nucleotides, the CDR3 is TGTGCCAGCAGCTTATTTGGGGGCACTGGGGCCAACGTCCTGACTTTC. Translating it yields CASSLFGGTGANVLTF.

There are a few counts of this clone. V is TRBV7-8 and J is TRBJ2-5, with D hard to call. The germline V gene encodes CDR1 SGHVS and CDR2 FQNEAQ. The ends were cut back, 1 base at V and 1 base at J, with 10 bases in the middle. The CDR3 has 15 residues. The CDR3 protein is CASSLELSVQETQYF. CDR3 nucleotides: TGTGCCAGCAGCTTAGAGTTGAGTGTCCAAGAGACCCAGTACTTC.

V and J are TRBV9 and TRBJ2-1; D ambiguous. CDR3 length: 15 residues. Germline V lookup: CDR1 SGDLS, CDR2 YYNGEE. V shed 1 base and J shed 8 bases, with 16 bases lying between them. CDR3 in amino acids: CASSVRSGQSDEQFF. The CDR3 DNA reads TGTGCCAGCAGCGTAAGATCAGGCCAGTCTGATGAGCAGTTCTTC.

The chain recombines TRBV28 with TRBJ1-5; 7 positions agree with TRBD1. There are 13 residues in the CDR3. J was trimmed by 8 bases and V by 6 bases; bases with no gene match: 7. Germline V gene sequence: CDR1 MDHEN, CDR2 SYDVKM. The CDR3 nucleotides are TGTGCCAGCAGCACGACAGGGCTCGAGCCCCAGCATTTT. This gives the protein CASSTTGLEPQHF.

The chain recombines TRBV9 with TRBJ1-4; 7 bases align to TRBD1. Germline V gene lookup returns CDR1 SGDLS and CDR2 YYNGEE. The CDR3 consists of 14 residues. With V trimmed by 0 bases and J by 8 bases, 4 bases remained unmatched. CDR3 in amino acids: CASSVGTGWEKLFF. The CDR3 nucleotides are TGTGCCAGCAGCGTAGGGACAGGCTGGGAAAAACTGTTTTTT.

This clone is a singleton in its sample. The CDR3 reads CASSRGQTYEQYF. CDR3 bases: TGTGCCAGCAGCCGGGGACAGACGTACGAGCAGTACTTC. The rearrangement uses TRBV7-8 and TRBJ2-7, with TRBD1 matching 7 bases. Germline assignment: CDR1 SGHVS and CDR2 FQNEAQ. CDR3 length equals 13 residues. After removal of 5 bases from V and 4 bases from J, the junction contained 5 bases not matched to a gene. Full variable domain (rest looked up from reference TRBV7-8 and TRBJ2-7): GAGVSQSPRYKVAKRGQDVALRCDPISGHVSLFWYQQALGQGPEFLTYFQNEAQLDKSGLPSDRFFAERPEGSVSTLKIQRTQQEDSAVYLCASSRGQTYEQYFGPGTRLTVT.

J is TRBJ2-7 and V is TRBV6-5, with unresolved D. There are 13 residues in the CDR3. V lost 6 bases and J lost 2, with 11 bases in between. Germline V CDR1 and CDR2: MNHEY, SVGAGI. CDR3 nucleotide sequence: TGTGCCAGCAGGACGGTCGGAGCCTACGAGCAGTACTTC. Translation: CASRTVGAYEQYF.

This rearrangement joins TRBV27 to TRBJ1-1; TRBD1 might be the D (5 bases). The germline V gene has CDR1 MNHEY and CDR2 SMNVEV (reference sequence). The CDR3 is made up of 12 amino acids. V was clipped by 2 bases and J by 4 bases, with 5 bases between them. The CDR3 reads CASSLTGTEAFF. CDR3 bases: TGTGCCAGCAGTTTAACAGGCACTGAAGCTTTCTTT.

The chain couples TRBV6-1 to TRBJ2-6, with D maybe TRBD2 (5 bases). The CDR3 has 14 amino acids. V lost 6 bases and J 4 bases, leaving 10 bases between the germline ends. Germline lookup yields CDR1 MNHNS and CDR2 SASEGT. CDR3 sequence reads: CASRLGSGANVLTF. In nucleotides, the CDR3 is TGTGCCAGCAGACTAGGGTCGGGGGCCAACGTCCTGACTTTC.